The TCR beta chain described here comes from a study of blood T cell repertoires in COVID-19. Assay: immunoSEQ multiplex PCR; the TCRdb copy retains only in-frame clones and omits some. The sample records 85,000 to 120,000 clones, around 90% being singletons. Germline V lookup: CDR1 LGHDT, CDR2 YNNKEL (reference sequence). V was cut by 1 base and J by 4 bases, with 9 bases left in between. The CDR3 has 14 amino acids. Sequenced input: peripheral blood. The V and J genes are TRBV3-1 (or the pseudogene TRBV3-2) and TRBJ2-3; tentative D call: TRBD2 (5 bases). This receptor was taken from a woman in her fifties or sixties with COVID-19, enrolled during active disease. The CDR3 loop reads CASSQGLAADTQYF. For the CDR3, the DNA is TGTGCCAGCAGCCAAGGGCTAGCAGCAGATACGCAGTATTTT.